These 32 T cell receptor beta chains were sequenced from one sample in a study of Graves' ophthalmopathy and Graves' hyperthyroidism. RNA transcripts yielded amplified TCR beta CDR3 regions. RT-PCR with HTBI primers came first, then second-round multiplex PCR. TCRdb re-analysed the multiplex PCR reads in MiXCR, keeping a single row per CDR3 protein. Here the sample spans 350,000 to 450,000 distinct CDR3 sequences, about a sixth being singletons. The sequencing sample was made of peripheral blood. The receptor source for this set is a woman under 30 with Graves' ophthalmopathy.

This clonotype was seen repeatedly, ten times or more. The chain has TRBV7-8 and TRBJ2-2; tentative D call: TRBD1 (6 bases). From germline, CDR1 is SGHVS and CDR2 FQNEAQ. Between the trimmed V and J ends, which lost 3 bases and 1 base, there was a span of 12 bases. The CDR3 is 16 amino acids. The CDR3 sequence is CASSLRTALNTGELFF. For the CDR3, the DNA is TGTGCCAGCAGCTTGAGGACAGCCTTGAACACCGGGGAGCTGTTTTTT.

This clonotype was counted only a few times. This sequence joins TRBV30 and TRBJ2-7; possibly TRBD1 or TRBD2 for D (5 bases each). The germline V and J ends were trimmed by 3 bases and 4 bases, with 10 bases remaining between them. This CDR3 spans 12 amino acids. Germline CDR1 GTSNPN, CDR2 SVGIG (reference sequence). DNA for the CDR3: TGTGCCTGGAGGCAGAGGGGTTACGAGCAGTACTTC. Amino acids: CAWRQRGYEQYF. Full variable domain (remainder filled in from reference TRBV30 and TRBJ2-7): SQTIHQWPATLVQPVGSPLSLECTVEGTSNPNLYWYRQAAGRGLQLLFYSVGIGQISSEVPQNLSASRPQDRQFILSSKKLLLSDSGFYLCAWRQRGYEQYFGPGTRLTVT.

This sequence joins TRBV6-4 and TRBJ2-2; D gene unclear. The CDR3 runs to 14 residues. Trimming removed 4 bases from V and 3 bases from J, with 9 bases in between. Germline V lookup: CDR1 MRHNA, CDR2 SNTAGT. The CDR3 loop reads CASSARVDTGELFF. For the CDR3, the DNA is TGTGCCAGCAGTGCTAGGGTCGACACCGGGGAGCTGTTTTTT.

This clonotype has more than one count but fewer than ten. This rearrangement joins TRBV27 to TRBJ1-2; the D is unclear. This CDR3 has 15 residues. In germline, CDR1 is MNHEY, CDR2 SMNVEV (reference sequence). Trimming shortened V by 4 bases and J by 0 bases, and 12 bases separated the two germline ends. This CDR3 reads CASSSLTAANYGYTF. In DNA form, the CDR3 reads TGTGCCAGCAGTTCCCTCACCGCGGCTAACTATGGCTACACCTTC.

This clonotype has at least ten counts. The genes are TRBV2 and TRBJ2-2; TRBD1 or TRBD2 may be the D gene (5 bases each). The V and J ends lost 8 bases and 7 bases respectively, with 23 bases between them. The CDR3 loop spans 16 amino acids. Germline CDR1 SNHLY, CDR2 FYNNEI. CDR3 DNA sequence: TGTGCCAGCCTACTCCTGGGACCCCTGCTCGGCGGGGAGCTGTTTTTT. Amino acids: CASLLLGPLLGGELFF.

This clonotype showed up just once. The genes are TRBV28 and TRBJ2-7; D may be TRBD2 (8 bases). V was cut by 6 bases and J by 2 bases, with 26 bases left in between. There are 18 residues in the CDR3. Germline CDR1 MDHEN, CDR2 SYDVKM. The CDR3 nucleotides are TGTGCCAGCAGCCCGACAGGGAGGTCTAGCGGGCCAGCCTACGAGCAGTACTTC. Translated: CASSPTGRSSGPAYEQYF. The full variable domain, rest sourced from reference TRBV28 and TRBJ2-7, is DVKVTQSSRYLVKRTGEKVFLECVQDMDHENMFWYRQDPGLGLRLIYFSYDVKMKEKGDIPEGYSVSREKKERFSLILESASTNQTSMYLCASSPTGRSSGPAYEQYFGPGTRLTVT.

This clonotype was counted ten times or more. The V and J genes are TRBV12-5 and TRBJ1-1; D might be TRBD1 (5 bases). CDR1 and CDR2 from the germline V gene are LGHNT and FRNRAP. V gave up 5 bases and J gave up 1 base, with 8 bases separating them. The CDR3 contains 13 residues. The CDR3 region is CASGHGGNTEAFF. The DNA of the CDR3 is TGTGCTAGTGGTCACGGGGGGAACACTGAAGCTTTCTTT.

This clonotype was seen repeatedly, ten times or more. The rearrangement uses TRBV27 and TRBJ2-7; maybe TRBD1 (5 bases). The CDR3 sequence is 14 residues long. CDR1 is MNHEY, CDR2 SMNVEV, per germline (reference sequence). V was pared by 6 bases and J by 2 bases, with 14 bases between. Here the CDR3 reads CASSPSRGPYEQYF. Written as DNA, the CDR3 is TGTGCCAGCAGCCCTAGTAGGGGCCCCTACGAGCAGTACTTC.

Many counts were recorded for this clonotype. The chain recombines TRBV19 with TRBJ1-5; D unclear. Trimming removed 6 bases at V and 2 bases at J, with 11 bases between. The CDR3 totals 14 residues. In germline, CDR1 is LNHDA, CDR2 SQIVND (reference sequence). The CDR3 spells CASSWVWGNQPQHF. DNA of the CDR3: TGTGCCAGTAGCTGGGTTTGGGGCAATCAGCCCCAGCATTTT.

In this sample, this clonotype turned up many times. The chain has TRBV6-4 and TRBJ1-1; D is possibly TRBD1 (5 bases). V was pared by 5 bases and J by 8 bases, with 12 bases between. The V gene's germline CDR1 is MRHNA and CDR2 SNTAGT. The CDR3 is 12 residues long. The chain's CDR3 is CASSLLQGEAFF. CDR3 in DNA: TGTGCCAGCAGTCTCCTGCAGGGCGAAGCTTTCTTT.

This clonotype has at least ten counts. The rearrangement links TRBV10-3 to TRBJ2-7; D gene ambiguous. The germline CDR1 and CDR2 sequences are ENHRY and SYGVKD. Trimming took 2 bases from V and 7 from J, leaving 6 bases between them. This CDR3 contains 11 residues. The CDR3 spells CAISELVEQYF. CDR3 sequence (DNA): TGTGCCATCAGTGAGCTGGTAGAGCAGTACTTC.

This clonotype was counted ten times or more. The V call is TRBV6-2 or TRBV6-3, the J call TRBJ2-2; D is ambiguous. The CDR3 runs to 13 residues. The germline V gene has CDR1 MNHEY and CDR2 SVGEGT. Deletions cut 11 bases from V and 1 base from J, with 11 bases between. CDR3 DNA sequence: TGTGCCGCTGGGGTTTTGAACACCGGGGAGCTGTTTTTT. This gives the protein CAAGVLNTGELFF.

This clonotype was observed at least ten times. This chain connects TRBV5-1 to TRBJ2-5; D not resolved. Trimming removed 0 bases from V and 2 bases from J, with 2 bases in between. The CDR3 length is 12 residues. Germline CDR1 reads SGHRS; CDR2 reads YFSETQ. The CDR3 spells CASSLDQETQYF. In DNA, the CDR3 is TGCGCCAGCAGCTTGGATCAAGAGACCCAGTACTTC.

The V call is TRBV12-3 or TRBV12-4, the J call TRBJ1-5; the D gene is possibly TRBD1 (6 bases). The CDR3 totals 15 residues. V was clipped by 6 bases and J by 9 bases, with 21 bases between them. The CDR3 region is CASSYNPQGLPPQHF. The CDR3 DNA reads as TGTGCCAGCAGCTATAACCCCCAGGGGCTCCCGCCCCAGCATTTT.

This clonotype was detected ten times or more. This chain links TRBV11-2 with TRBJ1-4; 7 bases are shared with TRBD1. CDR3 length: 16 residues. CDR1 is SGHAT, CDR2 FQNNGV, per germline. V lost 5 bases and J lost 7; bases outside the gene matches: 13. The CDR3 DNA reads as TGTGCCAGCAGCGAACAGGGGAATCGAGGAATTGAAAAACTGTTTTTT. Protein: CASSEQGNRGIEKLFF.

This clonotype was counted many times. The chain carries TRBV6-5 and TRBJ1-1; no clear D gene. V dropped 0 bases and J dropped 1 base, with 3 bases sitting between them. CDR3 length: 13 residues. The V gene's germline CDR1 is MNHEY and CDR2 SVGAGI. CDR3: CASSYSTNTEAFF. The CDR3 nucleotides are TGTGCCAGCAGTTACTCGACGAACACTGAAGCTTTCTTT.

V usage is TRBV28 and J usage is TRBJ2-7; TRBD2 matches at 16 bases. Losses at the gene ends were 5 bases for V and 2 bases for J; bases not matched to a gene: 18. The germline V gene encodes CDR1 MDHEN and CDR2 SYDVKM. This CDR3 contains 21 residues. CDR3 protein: CASSTRRHTGLAGGPAYEQYF. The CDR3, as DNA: TGTGCCAGCAGTACCCGAAGACACACGGGACTAGCGGGAGGGCCGGCCTACGAGCAGTACTTC.

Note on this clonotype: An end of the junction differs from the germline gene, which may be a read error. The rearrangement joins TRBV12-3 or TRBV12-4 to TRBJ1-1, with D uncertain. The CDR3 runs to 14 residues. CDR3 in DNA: TGTGCCGGCAGCCCGTTGGGGAGAGACACTGAAGCTTTCTTT. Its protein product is CAGSPLGRDTEAFF.

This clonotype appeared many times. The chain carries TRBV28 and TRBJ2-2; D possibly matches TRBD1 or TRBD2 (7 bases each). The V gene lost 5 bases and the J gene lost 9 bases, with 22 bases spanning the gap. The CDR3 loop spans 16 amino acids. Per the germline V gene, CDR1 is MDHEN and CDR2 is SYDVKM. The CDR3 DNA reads TGTGCCAGCAGTGATGGGACTAACAGGGGCGGGAGGGAGCTGTTTTTT. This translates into CASSDGTNRGGRELFF.

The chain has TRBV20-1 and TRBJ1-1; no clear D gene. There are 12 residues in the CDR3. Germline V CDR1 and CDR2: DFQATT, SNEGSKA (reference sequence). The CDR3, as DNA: TGCAGCCTGCGGTGGGGGAACACTGAAGCTTTCTTT. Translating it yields CSLRWGNTEAFF.

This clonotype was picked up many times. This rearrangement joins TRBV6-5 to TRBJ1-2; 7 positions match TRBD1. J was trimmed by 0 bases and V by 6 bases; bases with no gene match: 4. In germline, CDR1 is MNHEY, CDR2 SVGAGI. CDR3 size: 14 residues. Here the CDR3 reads CASRKGGANYGYTF. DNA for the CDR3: TGTGCCAGCAGAAAAGGGGGCGCTAACTATGGCTACACCTTC.

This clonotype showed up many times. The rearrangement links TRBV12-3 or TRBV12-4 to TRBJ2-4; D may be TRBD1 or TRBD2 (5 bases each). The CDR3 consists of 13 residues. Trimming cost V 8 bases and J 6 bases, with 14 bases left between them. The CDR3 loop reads CASGWGTGNIQYF. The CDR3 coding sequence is TGTGCCAGCGGGTGGGGGACCGGAAACATTCAGTACTTC.

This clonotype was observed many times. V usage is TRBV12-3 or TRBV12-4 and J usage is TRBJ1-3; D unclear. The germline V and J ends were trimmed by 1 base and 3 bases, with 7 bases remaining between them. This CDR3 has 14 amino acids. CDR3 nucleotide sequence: TGTGCCAGCAGTTTAGGGGAGTTTGGAAACACCATATATTTT. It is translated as CASSLGEFGNTIYF.

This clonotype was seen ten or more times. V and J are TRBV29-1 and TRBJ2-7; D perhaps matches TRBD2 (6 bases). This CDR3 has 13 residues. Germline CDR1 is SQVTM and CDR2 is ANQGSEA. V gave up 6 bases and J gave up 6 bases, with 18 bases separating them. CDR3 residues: CSVADTGDGEQYF. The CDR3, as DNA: TGCAGCGTGGCGGATACGGGAGACGGCGAGCAGTACTTC.

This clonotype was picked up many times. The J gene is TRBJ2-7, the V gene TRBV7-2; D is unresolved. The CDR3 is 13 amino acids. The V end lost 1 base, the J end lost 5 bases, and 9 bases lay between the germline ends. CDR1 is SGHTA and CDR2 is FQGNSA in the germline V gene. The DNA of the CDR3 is TGTGCCAGCAGCTTAGGGGTTCCCCACGAGCAGTACTTC. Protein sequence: CASSLGVPHEQYF.

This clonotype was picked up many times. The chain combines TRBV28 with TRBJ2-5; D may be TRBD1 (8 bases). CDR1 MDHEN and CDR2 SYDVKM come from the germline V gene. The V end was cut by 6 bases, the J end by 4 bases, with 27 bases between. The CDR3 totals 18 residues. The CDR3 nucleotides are TGTGCCAGCAGCTCAACCCCTCTCCCAGGGGGCGGGGGAGAGACCCAGTACTTC. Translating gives CASSSTPLPGGGGETQYF.

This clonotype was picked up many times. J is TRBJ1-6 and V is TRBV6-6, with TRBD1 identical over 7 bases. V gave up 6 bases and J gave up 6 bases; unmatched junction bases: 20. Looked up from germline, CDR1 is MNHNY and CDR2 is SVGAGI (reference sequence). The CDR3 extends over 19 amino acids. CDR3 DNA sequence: TGTGCCAGCAGCGGACAAAGTACCAGACAGGGCAATCTTAATTCACCCCTCCACTTT. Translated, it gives CASSGQSTRQGNLNSPLHF.

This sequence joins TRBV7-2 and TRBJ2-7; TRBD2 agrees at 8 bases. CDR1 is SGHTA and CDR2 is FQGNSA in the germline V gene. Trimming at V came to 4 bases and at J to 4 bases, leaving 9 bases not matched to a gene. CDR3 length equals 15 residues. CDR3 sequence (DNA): TGTGCCAGCAGCTGGGCCGGGGGGGGTATTTACGAGCAGTACTTC. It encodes CASSWAGGGIYEQYF.

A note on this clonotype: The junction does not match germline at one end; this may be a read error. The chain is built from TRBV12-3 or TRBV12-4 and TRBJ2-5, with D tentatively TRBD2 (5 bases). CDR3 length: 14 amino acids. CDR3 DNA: TGTGACAGCGGCAAAACAGCGCTCCAAGAGACCCAGTACTTC. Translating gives CDSGKTALQETQYF.

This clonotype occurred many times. In nucleotides, the CDR3 is TGTGCCTGGAAACGCGGCAGGGGGTTCTACGAGCAGTACTTC. As protein: CAWKRGRGFYEQYF. V and J are TRBV30 and TRBJ2-7, with TRBD1 matching over 7 bases. V lost 4 bases to trimming and J lost 3 bases; unmatched junction nucleotides: 9. CDR3 size: 14 residues. CDR1 GTSNPN and CDR2 SVGIG come from the germline V gene (reference sequence).

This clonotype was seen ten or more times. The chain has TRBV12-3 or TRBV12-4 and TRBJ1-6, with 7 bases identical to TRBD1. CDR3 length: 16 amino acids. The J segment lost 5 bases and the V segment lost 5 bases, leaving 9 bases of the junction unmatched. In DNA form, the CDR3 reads TGTGCCAGCAGTGACAGGGTAGTCGGCAATAATTCACCCCTCCACTTT. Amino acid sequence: CASSDRVVGNNSPLHF.

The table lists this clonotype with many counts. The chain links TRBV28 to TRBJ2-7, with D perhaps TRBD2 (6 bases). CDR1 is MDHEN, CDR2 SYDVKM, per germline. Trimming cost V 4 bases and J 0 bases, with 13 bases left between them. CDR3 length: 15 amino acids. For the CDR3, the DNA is TGTGCCAGCAGTTCCCCACGAGCGGGCTCCTACGAGCAGTACTTC. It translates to CASSSPRAGSYEQYF.